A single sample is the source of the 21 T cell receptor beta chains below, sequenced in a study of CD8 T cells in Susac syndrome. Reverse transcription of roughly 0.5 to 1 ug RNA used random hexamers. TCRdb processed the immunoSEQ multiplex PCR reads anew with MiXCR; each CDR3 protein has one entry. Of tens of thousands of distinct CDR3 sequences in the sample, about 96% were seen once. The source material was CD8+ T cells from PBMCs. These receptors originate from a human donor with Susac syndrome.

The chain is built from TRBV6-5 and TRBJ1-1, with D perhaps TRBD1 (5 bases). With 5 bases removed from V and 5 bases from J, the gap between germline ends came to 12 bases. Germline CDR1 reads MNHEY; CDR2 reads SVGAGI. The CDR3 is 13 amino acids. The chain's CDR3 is CASSLREGTEAFF. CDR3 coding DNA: TGTGCCAGCAGTCTCAGGGAGGGGACTGAAGCTTTCTTT.

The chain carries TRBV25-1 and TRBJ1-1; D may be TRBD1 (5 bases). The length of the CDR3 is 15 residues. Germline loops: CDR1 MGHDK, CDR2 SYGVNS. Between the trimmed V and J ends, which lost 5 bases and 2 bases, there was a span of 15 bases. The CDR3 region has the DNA TGTGCCAGCAGTCCTCCGGGACTCGGAAACACTGAAGCTTTCTTT. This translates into CASSPPGLGNTEAFF.

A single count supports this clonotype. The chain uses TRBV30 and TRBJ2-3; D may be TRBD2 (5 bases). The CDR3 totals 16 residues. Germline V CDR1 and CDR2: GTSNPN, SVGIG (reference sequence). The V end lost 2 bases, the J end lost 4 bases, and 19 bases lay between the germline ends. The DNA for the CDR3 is TGTGCCTGGAGTCGCTTTCTAGGAGGTTTGGCAGATACGCAGTATTTT. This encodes CAWSRFLGGLADTQYF.

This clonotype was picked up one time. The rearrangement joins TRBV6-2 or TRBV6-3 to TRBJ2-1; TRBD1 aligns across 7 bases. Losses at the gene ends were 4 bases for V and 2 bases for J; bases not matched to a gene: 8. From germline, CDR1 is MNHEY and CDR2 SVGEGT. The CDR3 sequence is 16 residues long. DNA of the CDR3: TGTGCCAGCAGTTCAACCGGGACAGAGACCTACAATGAGCAGTTCTTC. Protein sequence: CASSSTGTETYNEQFF.

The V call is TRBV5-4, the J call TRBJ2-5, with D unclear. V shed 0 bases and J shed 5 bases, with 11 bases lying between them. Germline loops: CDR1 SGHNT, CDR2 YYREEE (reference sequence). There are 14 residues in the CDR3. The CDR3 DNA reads TGTGCCAGCAGCTTGGCCAGTGGTACGGAGACCCAGTACTTC. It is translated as CASSLASGTETQYF.

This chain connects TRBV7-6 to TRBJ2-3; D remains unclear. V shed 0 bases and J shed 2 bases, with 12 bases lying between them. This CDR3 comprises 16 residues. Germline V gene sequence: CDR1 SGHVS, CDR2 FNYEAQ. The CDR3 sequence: CASSLAHTTYTDTQYF. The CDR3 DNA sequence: TGTGCCAGCAGCTTAGCGCATACTACATACACAGATACGCAGTATTTT.

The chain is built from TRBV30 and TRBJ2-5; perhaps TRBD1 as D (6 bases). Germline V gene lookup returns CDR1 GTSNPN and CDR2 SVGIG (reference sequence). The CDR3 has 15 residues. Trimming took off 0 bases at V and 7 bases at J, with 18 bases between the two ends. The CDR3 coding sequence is TGTGCCTGGAGTGTTGAGGGACAACCTTTATGGACCCAGTACTTC. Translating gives CAWSVEGQPLWTQYF.

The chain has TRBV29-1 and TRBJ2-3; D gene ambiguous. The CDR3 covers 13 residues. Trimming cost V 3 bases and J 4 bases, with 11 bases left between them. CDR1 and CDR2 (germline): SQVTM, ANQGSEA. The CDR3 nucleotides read TGCAGCGTTGAGTCCGGGCTCGCAGATACGCAGTATTTT. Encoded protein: CSVESGLADTQYF.

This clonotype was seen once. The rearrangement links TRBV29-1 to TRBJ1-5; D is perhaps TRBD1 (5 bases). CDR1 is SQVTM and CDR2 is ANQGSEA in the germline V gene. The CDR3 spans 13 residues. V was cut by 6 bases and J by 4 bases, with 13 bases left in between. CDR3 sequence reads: CSVLTGGNQPQHF. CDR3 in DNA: TGCAGCGTCCTCACGGGGGGGAATCAGCCCCAGCATTTT.

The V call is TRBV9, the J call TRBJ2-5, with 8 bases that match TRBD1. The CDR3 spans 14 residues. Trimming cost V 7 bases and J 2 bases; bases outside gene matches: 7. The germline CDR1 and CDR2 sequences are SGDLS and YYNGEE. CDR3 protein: CASPRQGPQETQYF. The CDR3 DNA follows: TGTGCCAGCCCCAGACAGGGGCCTCAAGAGACCCAGTACTTC.

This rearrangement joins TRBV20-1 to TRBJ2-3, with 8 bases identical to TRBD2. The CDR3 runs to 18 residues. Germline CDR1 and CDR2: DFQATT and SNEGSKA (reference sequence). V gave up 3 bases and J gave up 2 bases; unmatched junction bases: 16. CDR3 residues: CSAREGERSGEITDTQYF. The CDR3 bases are TGCAGTGCTAGGGAAGGGGAGCGTAGCGGGGAGATCACAGATACGCAGTATTTT.

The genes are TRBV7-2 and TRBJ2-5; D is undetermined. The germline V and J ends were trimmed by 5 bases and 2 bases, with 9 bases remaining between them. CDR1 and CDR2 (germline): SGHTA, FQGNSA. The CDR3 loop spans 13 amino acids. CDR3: CASSQDGQETQYF. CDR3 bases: TGTGCCAGCAGCCAAGACGGGCAAGAGACCCAGTACTTC.

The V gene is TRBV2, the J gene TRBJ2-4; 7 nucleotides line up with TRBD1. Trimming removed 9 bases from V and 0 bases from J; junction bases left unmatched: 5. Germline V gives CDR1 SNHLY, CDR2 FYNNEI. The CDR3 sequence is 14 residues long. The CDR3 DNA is TGTGCCAGTCGGGACAGTATAGCCAAAAACATTCAGTACTTC. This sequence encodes CASRDSIAKNIQYF.

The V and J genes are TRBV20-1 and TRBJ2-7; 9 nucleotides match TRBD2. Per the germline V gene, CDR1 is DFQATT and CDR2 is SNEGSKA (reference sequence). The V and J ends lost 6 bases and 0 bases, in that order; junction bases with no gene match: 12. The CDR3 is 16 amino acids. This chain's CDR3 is CSAEEAGGHSSYEQYF. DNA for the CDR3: TGCAGTGCCGAGGAGGCGGGGGGGCATAGCTCCTACGAGCAGTACTTC.

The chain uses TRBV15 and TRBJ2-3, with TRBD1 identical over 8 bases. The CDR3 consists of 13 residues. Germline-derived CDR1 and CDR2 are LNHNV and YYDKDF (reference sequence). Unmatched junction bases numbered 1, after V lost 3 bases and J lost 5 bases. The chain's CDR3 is CATSRTGEDTQYF. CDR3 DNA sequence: TGTGCCACCAGCAGGACAGGGGAAGATACGCAGTATTTT.

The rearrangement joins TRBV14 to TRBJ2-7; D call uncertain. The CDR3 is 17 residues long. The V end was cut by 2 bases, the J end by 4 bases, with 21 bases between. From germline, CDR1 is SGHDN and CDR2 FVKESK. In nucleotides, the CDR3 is TGTGCCAGCAGCCAAACGGGTGCATCAGGACCCCCTTACGAGCAGTACTTC. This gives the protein CASSQTGASGPPYEQYF.

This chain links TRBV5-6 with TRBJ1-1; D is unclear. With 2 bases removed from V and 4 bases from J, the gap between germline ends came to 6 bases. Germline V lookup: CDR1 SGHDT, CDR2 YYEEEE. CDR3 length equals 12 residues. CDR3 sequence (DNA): TGTGCCAGCAGCTTAGCACCCACTGAAGCTTTCTTT. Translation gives CASSLAPTEAFF.

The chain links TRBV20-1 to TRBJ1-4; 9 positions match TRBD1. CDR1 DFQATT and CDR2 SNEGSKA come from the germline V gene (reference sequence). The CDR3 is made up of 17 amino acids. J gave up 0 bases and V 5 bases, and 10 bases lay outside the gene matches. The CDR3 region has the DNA TGCAGTGCTCTTAACAGGGGGCGCGGAGCAACTAATGAAAAACTGTTTTTT. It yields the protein CSALNRGRGATNEKLFF.

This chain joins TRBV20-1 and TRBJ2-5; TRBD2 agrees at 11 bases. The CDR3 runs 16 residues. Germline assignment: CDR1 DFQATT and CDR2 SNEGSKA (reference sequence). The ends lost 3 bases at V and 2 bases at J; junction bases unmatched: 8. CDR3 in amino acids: CSASILAGAIQETQYF. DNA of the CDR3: TGCAGTGCTAGTATACTAGCGGGGGCGATACAAGAGACCCAGTACTTC.

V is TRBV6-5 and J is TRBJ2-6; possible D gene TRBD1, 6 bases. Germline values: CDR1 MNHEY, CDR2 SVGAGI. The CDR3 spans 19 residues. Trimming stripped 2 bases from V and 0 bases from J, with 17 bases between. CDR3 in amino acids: CASSYATQGRASGANVLTF. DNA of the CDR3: TGTGCCAGCAGTTACGCAACACAGGGCAGAGCCTCTGGGGCCAACGTCCTGACTTTC.

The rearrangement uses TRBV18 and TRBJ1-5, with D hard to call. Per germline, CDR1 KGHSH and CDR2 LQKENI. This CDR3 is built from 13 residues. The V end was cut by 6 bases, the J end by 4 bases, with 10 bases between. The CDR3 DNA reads TGTGCCAGCTCTCCGACCGTGAATCAGCCCCAGCATTTT. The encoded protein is CASSPTVNQPQHF.